This T cell receptor (beta chain) was captured by sequencing in a study of blood T cell repertoires in COVID-19. Looking at the study overall: PBMCs, B-cell-depleted T cells, or T cells provided the cDNA or gDNA that made up the material.

In the study's own analysis: Reference gene primer amplification in the assay estimated nucleated cell counts. Libraries were prepared by immunoSEQ multiplex PCR; TCRdb keeps only in-frame clonotypes and omits some of them. From that table come the V and J calls and clone size; the DNA was used to work out D and trimming. The sample yields 250,000 to 350,000 clones, less than 85% seen once. CDR3 length equals 14 residues. V shed 4 bases and J shed 0 bases, with 7 bases lying between them. Germline V gene lookup returns CDR1 SEHNR and CDR2 FQNEAQ (reference sequence). Seattle cases were enrolled at active infection and followed longitudinally.

The sample comprised peripheral blood. This chain connects TRBV7-9 to TRBJ1-3; D is unresolved. The receptor comes from a human donor with COVID-19, enrolled during active disease. The donor label of this sample is uncertain. The CDR3 sequence: CASSSLFSGNTIYF. The CDR3 DNA reads TGTGCCAGCAGCTCCCTCTTCTCTGGAAACACCATATATTTT.